The source of this TCR beta chain is a study of blood T cell repertoires in COVID-19 (dated by TCRdb to about 2020). For context, the study as a whole: Samples covering the acute and convalescent phases of COVID-19 were provided by collaborators in the United States, Italy and Spain. The material from the prospective study consisted of cDNA or gDNA derived from T cells, B-cell-depleted T cells, or PBMCs. Deeply sampled blood TCRbeta repertoires from subjects exposed to, actively infected with, or recovered from COVID-19 were included in the dataset. The repertoires were released in a freely available public database meant as a resource for research on the immune response to SARS-CoV-2. Samples were obtained from the ongoing ImmuneRACE study (first 160 participants) and from some 1,300 subjects provided by 6 global collaborators. The sample metadata nearly always contained a de-identified subject ID, COVID-19 status, age in years and sex. Where available, HLA class I and class II types were obtained from metadata supplied by the sample provider rather than from assay-based typing. The paper's findings and limits, for the study overall: How much clinical and demographic metadata was included differed by source and by participant, and the metadata was provided uncurated.

TCRbeta CDR3 regions were amplified from genomic DNA by means of the immunoSEQ Assay, a bias-controlled multiplex PCR. As for the authors' bioinformatics: Within the assay, amplification of reference gene primers was used to estimate how many nucleated cells each sample contained. To quantify the absolute abundance of each unique TCRbeta CDR3 rearrangement, sequence reads were collapsed and filtered. For each sample, productive Simpson clonality was calculated as the square root of Simpson's diversity index across productive rearrangements. Imported from immuneACCESS, the table was reduced by TCRdb to in-frame sequences with V and J called. These copies leave out some clones; in studies compared against another copy, an unresolved V gene accounts for under half, and the cause of the remainder is not known. V and J calls and clone size are those listed in that table; D and trimming were worked out from the DNA. The sample data list tens of thousands of clones, and over 60% of these were observed just once. Of the sample, under 30% falls within the top ten clones.

CDR1 and CDR2, looked up from the germline V gene, are SGHRS and YFSETQ. Reading from cysteine to phenylalanine, the CDR3 counts 15 amino acids. Only CDR3 DNA is held: 45 bases, read in frame from base 1. Trimming removed 0 bases from V and 5 bases from J, leaving 13 bases between the germline ends. Whole blood was collected in K2EDTA tubes by collaborating institutions according to the institutions' own protocols. For TCRbeta analysis, collaborators shipped samples as frozen whole blood, isolated PBMCs, or DNA extracted from either of those sample types. A remark on this clone: The target of this receptor is not known. Base qualities are not at hand, and no much larger clone is one base apart.

The origin of this receptor is a woman older than 75 with active or convalescent COVID-19. The sequenced sample consisted of peripheral blood. This chain is built from TRBV5-1 and TRBJ2-3, with TRBD2 tentatively as D gene (6 bases match). The bases are TGCGCCAGCAGCTTGGGTGGAGGGGTCATAGATACGCAGTATTTT. Translated, it reads CASSLGGGVIDTQYF.